Shown below are 7 T cell receptor beta chains from a single sample sequenced in a study of chemoradiotherapy in HPV16-positive cancers. Clones were read by immunoSEQ multiplex PCR, and TCRdb kept only the in-frame ones, dropping some. The sample lists about 7,800 clones; roughly two thirds were seen once. Collection of the sample occurred from a patient who underwent chemoradiotherapy. These receptors originate from a human donor with HPV-associated anogenital cancer.

This chain links TRBV11-3 with TRBJ2-1; 13 bases match TRBD2. The CDR3 has 15 residues. Germline V CDR1 and CDR2: SGHNT, YENEEA. The J segment lost 9 bases and the V segment lost 4 bases, leaving 6 bases of the junction unmatched. The CDR3 bases are TGTGCCAGCAGCTCCAGACTAGCGGGAGGTACTGAGCAGTTCTTC. Its protein product is CASSSRLAGGTEQFF. Together with reference TRBV11-3 and TRBJ2-1, the CDR3 gives the full variable domain: EAGVVQSPRYKIIEKKQPVAFWCNPISGHNTLYWYLQNLGQGPELLIRYENEEAVDDSQLPKDRFSAERLKGVDSTLKIQPAELGDSAVYLCASSSRLAGGTEQFFGPGTRLTVL.

This clone was detected a few times. V usage is TRBV7-6 and J usage is TRBJ2-1; D is ambiguous. This CDR3 contains 11 residues. Trimming shortened V by 1 base and J by 7 bases, and 2 bases separated the two germline ends. CDR1 SGHVS and CDR2 FNYEAQ come from the germline V gene. For the CDR3, the DNA is TGTGCCAGCAGCTTAGGAAATGAGCAGTTCTTC. Translated, it gives CASSLGNEQFF.

This chain joins TRBV6-5 and TRBJ1-2, with TRBD1 matching 7 bases. Germline V CDR1 and CDR2: MNHEY, SVGAGI. J gave up 0 bases and V 6 bases, and 7 bases lay outside the gene matches. CDR3 length equals 15 residues. CDR3 bases: TGTGCCAGCAGGGCCGGGGACAGCCCTAACTATGGCTACACCTTC. It translates to CASRAGDSPNYGYTF.

CDR3 in DNA: TGTGCCAGCAGTTTAATCGACCGTAAGAGCGAGCAGTTCTTC. Translated, it gives CASSLIDRKSEQFF. This chain joins TRBV27 and TRBJ2-1; D remains ambiguous. V lost 2 bases to trimming and J lost 10 bases, with 15 bases between them. This CDR3 has 14 amino acids. CDR1 MNHEY and CDR2 SMNVEV come from the germline V gene (reference sequence).

The V and J genes are TRBV4-1 and TRBJ2-3, with D possibly being TRBD2 (5 bases). V shed 4 bases and J shed 0 bases, with 14 bases lying between them. The CDR3 runs to 16 residues. CDR1 is MGHRA, CDR2 YSYEKL, per germline. CDR3 DNA: TGCGCCAGCAGCCTAAGTTTGGAGGCTAGCACAGATACGCAGTATTTT. This encodes CASSLSLEASTDTQYF.

This clone was detected a few times. The chain employs TRBV29-1 and TRBJ1-1; D remains unclear. The V end was cut by 5 bases, the J end by 3 bases, with 4 bases between. This CDR3 spans 10 amino acids. Germline CDR1 is SQVTM and CDR2 is ANQGSEA. The CDR3 nucleotides are TGCAGCGTTCCCCACACTGAAGCTTTCTTT. Its protein product is CSVPHTEAFF.

This chain connects TRBV18 to TRBJ1-3; a weak D match, TRBD1 (5 bases). This CDR3 is built from 16 residues. V dropped 4 bases and J dropped 3 bases, with 16 bases sitting between them. Germline V gives CDR1 KGHSH, CDR2 LQKENI. The CDR3: CASSQGRDLGGNTIYF. In nucleotides, the CDR3 is TGTGCCAGCTCACAGGGACGGGATCTAGGTGGAAACACCATATATTTT.